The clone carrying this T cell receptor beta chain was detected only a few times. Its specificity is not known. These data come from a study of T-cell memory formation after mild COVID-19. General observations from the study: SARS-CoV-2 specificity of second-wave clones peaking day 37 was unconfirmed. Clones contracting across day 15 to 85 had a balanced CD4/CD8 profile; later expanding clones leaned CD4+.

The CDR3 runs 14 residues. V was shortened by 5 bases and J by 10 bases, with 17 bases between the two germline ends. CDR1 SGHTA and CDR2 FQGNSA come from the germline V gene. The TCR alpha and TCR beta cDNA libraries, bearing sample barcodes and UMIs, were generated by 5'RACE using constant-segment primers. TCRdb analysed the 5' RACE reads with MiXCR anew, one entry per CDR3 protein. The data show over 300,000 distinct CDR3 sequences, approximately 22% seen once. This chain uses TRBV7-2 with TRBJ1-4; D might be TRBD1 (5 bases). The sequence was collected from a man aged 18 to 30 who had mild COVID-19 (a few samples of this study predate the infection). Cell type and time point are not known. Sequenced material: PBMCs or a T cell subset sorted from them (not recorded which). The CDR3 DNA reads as TGTGCCAGCAGCCCCTCGGGACCCGCCTTAAAACTGTTTTTT. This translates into CASSPSGPALKLFF. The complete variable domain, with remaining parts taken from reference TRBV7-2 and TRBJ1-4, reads GAGVSQSPSNKVTEKGKDVELRCDPISGHTALYWYRQSLGQGLEFLIYFQGNSAPDKSGLPSDRFSAERTGGSVSTLTIQRTQQEDSAVYLCASSPSGPALKLFFGSGTQLSVL.